Sequencing of this T cell receptor beta chain was carried out in a study of PD-L1 blockade in urothelial cancer. Study information: Patients' atezolizumab regimen, 1,200 mg intravenously every 3 weeks, began around 2014. Analysis of blood occurred 3 weeks (second dose) and 6 weeks after treatment start.

Spike-ins of synthetic TCR analog templates went into each PCR. Libraries were prepared by immunoSEQ multiplex PCR; TCRdb keeps only in-frame clonotypes and omits some of them. The data show about 120,000 clones, approximately 90% seen once. From germline, CDR1 is LNHDA and CDR2 SQIVND (reference sequence). This CDR3 is 15 amino acids long. Trimming cost V 5 bases and J 7 bases; bases outside gene matches: 11. Time point of the sample: peripheral blood 6 weeks after treatment start. This chain uses TRBV19 with TRBJ2-1, with 7 bases that match TRBD1. The clonotype originates from a man aged 55 to 70 with urothelial cancer. The material was PBMCs, obtained around atezolizumab (anti-PD-L1) treatment. The CDR3 DNA sequence: TGTGCCAGTAGTCCCGCACCCCAGGGGGTGAATGAGCAGTTCTTC. Residues: CASSPAPQGVNEQFF.